The T cell receptor (beta chain) under discussion was sequenced for a study of vaccination and CD4 T cells after COVID-19. Trimming removed 9 bases from V and 5 bases from J, with 13 bases in between. The germline CDR1 and CDR2 sequences are SNHLY and FYNNEI. CDR3 size: 12 residues. To note about this clonotype: What it recognizes is unknown.

With the Oncomine TCR Beta short-read assay, DNA from cultured CD4+ T cells was sequenced. TCRdb reanalysed the PCR reads using MiXCR and keeps one entry per CDR3 protein. The sample contains roughly 14,000 distinct CDR3 sequences, 29% of which appear only once. Treatment described: roughly 10-day PBMC culture with coronavirus spike peptide pools or control peptides (ViraFEST assay). This receptor was taken from a human donor who received a COVID-19 vaccine. V gene TRBV2 combines with J gene TRBJ1-1, with D unresolved. This sample comprised CD4+ T cells from blood, cultured in vitro, obtained before SARS-CoV-2 vaccination. Here the CDR3 DNA reads TGTGCCAGACACTCAGGCGGTACTGAAGCTTTCTTT. This sequence encodes CARHSGGTEAFF.